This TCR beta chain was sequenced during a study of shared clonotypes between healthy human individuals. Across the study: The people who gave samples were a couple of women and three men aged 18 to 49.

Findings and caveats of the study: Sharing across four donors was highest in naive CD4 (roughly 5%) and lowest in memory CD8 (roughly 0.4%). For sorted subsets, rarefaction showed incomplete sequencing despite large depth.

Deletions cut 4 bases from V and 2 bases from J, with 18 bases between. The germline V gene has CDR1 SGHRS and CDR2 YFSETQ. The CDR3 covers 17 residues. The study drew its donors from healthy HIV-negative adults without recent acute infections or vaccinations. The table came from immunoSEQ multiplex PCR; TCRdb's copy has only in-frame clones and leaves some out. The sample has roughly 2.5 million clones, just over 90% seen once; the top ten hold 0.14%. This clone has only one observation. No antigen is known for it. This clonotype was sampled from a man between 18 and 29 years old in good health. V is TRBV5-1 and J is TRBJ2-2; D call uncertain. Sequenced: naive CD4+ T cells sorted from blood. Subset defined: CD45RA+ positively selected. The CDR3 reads CASSHQPVSENTGELFF. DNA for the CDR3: TGCGCCAGCAGCCATCAACCGGTCTCAGAAAACACCGGGGAGCTGTTTTTT.